One sample yielded the 9 T cell receptor beta chains listed below, sequenced in a study of blood T cells in healthy people across ages. The second PCR ran roughly 6 to 11 cycles with a sample-barcoded 5' primer and J-beta primers. Using its own MiXCR run on the 5' RACE reads, TCRdb lists one record per CDR3 protein. This table has roughly 2 million distinct CDR3 sequences, about 49% appearing once. The material sequenced was blood. These receptors were obtained from a woman in her thirties or forties in good health.

The sample holds a few counts of this clonotype. This chain connects TRBV6-5 to TRBJ2-6; 10 positions agree with TRBD1. The CDR3 contains 17 residues. V was pared by 5 bases and J by 4 bases, with 8 bases of the junction left unmatched. Germline V gives CDR1 MNHEY, CDR2 SVGAGI. The CDR3 DNA is TGTGCCAGCAGTCATACGACAGGGGGCCAGGGGGCCAACGTCCTGACTTTC. Translated: CASSHTTGGQGANVLTF.

This chain links TRBV24-1 with TRBJ1-1; 8 bases match TRBD1. With 7 bases clipped from V and 3 bases from J, the junction kept 3 bases outside the gene matches. Looked up from germline, CDR1 is KGHDR and CDR2 is SFDVKD. The CDR3 is 13 residues long. CDR3 residues: CATRDRGDTEAFF. CDR3 DNA sequence: TGTGCCACCAGAGACAGGGGTGACACTGAAGCTTTCTTT.

The J gene is TRBJ1-1, the V gene TRBV6-4, with 7 bases lining up with TRBD1. Per the germline V gene, CDR1 is MRHNA and CDR2 is SNTAGT. The CDR3 is 14 amino acids. The junction had 12 bases not matched to a gene; V was cut back by 6 bases and J by 8 bases. The CDR3 loop is CASRRDRLHWEAFF. The CDR3, as DNA: TGTGCCAGCAGACGGGACAGACTTCACTGGGAAGCTTTCTTT.

This clonotype was recorded a few times. This chain uses TRBV4-2 with TRBJ2-5; the match to TRBD2 covers 11 bases. The length of the CDR3 is 16 residues. The germline V gene has CDR1 LGHNA and CDR2 YNFKEQ. V lost 0 bases to trimming and J lost 7 bases; unmatched junction nucleotides: 7. CDR3 DNA sequence: TGTGCCAGCAGCCAAGAGGGACTAGCGGTCTCCGGGACCCAGTACTTC. Encoded protein: CASSQEGLAVSGTQYF.

J is TRBJ2-3 and V is TRBV5-4, with 13 bases fitting TRBD2. With 5 bases clipped from V and 3 bases from J, the junction kept 6 bases outside the gene matches. CDR3 length: 16 residues. CDR1 is SGHNT and CDR2 is YYREEE in the germline V gene (reference sequence). The CDR3 protein is CASRVATSGGTDTQYF. CDR3 DNA: TGTGCCAGCAGAGTGGCGACTAGCGGGGGGACAGATACGCAGTATTTT.

This rearrangement joins TRBV20-1 to TRBJ1-2; TRBD1 aligns across 7 bases. The V gene end was trimmed by 0 bases and the J gene end by 1 base; junction bases not matched to a gene: 14. Germline values: CDR1 DFQATT, CDR2 SNEGSKA (reference sequence). The CDR3 covers 18 residues. The CDR3 region is CSARDPQGGGLINYGYTF. The CDR3 bases are TGCAGTGCTAGAGATCCTCAGGGGGGCGGGCTGATTAACTATGGCTACACCTTC.

Here the CDR3 reads CSVFGDRTLSNGYTF. For the CDR3, the DNA is TGCAGCGTTTTTGGGGACAGGACTCTTTCGAATGGCTACACCTTC. This chain joins TRBV29-1 and TRBJ1-2; 8 bases are shared with TRBD1. The germline V gene has CDR1 SQVTM and CDR2 ANQGSEA. CDR3 length equals 15 residues. The V and J ends lost 5 bases and 6 bases, in that order; junction bases with no gene match: 14.

V gene TRBV12-3 or TRBV12-4 combines with J gene TRBJ2-1; no clear D. The CDR3 totals 13 residues. Trimming removed 3 bases at V and 6 bases at J, with 9 bases between. The CDR3 is CASSFQTFNEQFF. The CDR3 DNA reads as TGTGCCAGCAGTTTTCAAACTTTCAATGAGCAGTTCTTC.

The chain carries TRBV7-9 and TRBJ2-5; the D is unclear. Germline-derived CDR1 and CDR2 are SEHNR and FQNEAQ (reference sequence). The CDR3 has 15 residues. Trimming left V 4 bases short and J 0 bases short, with 12 bases between. CDR3 sequence: CASSSKAQNQETQYF. Here the CDR3 DNA reads TGTGCCAGCAGCTCAAAAGCCCAGAACCAAGAGACCCAGTACTTC. The full variable domain, rest sourced from reference TRBV7-9 and TRBJ2-5, is DTGVSQNPRHKITKRGQNVTFRCDPISEHNRLYWYRQTLGQGPEFLTYFQNEAQLEKSRLLSDRFSAERPKGSFSTLEIQRTEQGDSAMYLCASSSKAQNQETQYFGPGTRLLVL.